Listed here are 19 T cell receptor beta chains from one sample, sequenced in a study of CXCR3-negative and CXCR3-positive naive CD8 T cells. Findings and caveats of the study: Greater hydrophobicity was found in TRB CDR3s of CXCR3-positive naive cells than of CXCR3-negative naive cells.

TRB cDNA was prepared as libraries by UMI-labeled 5' RACE. TCRdb reanalyzed the 5' RACE reads, giving one entry per CDR3 protein sequence and no DNA. Reported are some 140,000 distinct CDR3 sequences; the ten largest clones contain under 0.5%. Their antigen targets remain unknown. Sequencing used naive CXCR3+ CD8+ T cells from blood. As for subset: CD45RO-CCR7+CD27+CD95- naive CD8+ T cells expressing CXCR3 (TNR3+). All receptors come from a human donor in good health. Some clones in this sample may be carry-over from other donors' samples.

The chain carries TRBV7-2 and TRBJ2-7; there is no DNA to check the TCRdb D call of TRBD2. The CDR3 is 17 amino acids. Germline CDR1 reads SGHTA; CDR2 reads FQGNSA. The chain's CDR3 is CASSTRTSGSVSYEQYF.

The chain links TRBV4-1 to TRBJ1-5. Germline-derived CDR1 and CDR2 are MGHRA and YSYEKL. This CDR3 has 13 amino acids. The CDR3 region is CASSQVSNQPQHF.

The chain joins TRBV6-4 to TRBJ2-7. Germline V lookup: CDR1 MRHNA, CDR2 SNTAGT. The CDR3 is 14 residues long. This CDR3 reads CASSLPSVAYEQYF.

The chain joins TRBV20-1 to TRBJ2-3; TCRdb lists TRBD2, though no DNA is available to test this call. Germline CDR1 reads DFQATT; CDR2 reads SNEGSKA (reference sequence). The CDR3 is 18 amino acids. The CDR3 reads CSARVNSFAGAIADTQYF.

The chain has TRBV27 and TRBJ2-1; lacking DNA, the TRBD2 call made by TCRdb goes unchecked. This CDR3 region has 13 residues. Germline CDR1 and CDR2: MNHEY and SMNVEV (reference sequence). The CDR3 protein is CASSLGSSQAQFF.

The gene calls are TRBV15 and TRBJ2-2; there is no DNA to check the TCRdb D call of TRBD1. The CDR3 runs 16 residues. CDR1 is LNHNV, CDR2 YYDKDF, per germline (reference sequence). CDR3 residues: CATSRVGFRVTGELFF.

This sequence joins TRBV7-9 and TRBJ2-5. The germline CDR1 and CDR2 sequences are SEHNR and FQNEAQ (reference sequence). This CDR3 has 13 residues. The CDR3: CASRRFLQETQYF.

This chain uses TRBV29-1 with TRBJ2-2; with no DNA, the TCRdb D assignment of TRBD1 cannot be verified. The length of the CDR3 is 14 residues. Per the germline V gene, CDR1 is SQVTM and CDR2 is ANQGSEA. The CDR3 sequence is CSVLENGGNGELFF.

The chain recombines TRBV7-9 with TRBJ1-1. Germline V lookup: CDR1 SEHNR, CDR2 FQNEAQ (reference sequence). The CDR3 runs to 14 residues. CDR3 loop: CASSLVRVHTEAFF. Together with reference TRBV7-9 and TRBJ1-1, the CDR3 gives the full variable domain: DTGVSQNPRHKITKRGQNVTFRCDPISEHNRLYWYRQTLGQGPEFLTYFQNEAQLEKSRLLSDRFSAERPKGSFSTLEIQRTEQGDSAMYLCASSLVRVHTEAFFGQGTRLTVV.

The rearrangement joins TRBV9 to TRBJ2-7. The CDR3 has 16 residues. Germline V lookup: CDR1 SGDLS, CDR2 YYNGEE. The CDR3 region is CASSVSPSEHSYEQYF.

This sequence joins TRBV6-5 and TRBJ2-1; the D call of TRBD2 rests on TCRdb alone, since no DNA is present to check it. This CDR3 is 16 amino acids long. Germline CDR1 and CDR2: MNHEY and SVGAGI. The CDR3 sequence: CASSYRLAGPYNEQFF.

The chain recombines TRBV12-3 or TRBV12-4 with TRBJ1-5; the D gene TCRdb calls, TRBD1, cannot be checked with no DNA. CDR3 size: 14 residues. The CDR3 loop is CASSQGQGYQPQHF.

The V gene is TRBV6-6, the J gene TRBJ2-2; without DNA, the TCRdb call of TRBD2 cannot be checked. The CDR3 contains 17 residues. CDR1 is MNHNY and CDR2 is SVGAGI in the germline V gene (reference sequence). The CDR3: CASRYTSGRGATGELFF.

The chain uses TRBV7-9 and TRBJ2-7; TCRdb names TRBD1, which stays unverified in the absence of DNA. The V gene's germline CDR1 is SEHNR and CDR2 FQNEAQ (reference sequence). This CDR3 spans 11 amino acids. The chain's CDR3 is CASSLGQEQYF.

V and J are TRBV3-1 and TRBJ2-1; TCRdb reports TRBD1, a call that lacks DNA to check it against. CDR3 length: 19 residues. Germline CDR1 is LGHDT and CDR2 is YNNKEL (reference sequence). The CDR3 loop reads CASSQEGQTGTSSHNEQFF.

The chain links TRBV29-1 to TRBJ2-5; the D call of TRBD1 rests on TCRdb alone, since no DNA is present to check it. Germline CDR1 is SQVTM and CDR2 is ANQGSEA. The CDR3 contains 17 residues. The CDR3 loop is CSVERSLAGVITETQYF.

The CDR3: CSVETGGIDYTF. The chain couples TRBV29-1 to TRBJ1-2; TCRdb calls TRBD1, which cannot be checked without DNA. The CDR3 extends over 12 amino acids. Germline V gives CDR1 SQVTM, CDR2 ANQGSEA.

The chain carries TRBV6-1 and TRBJ1-1. CDR1 and CDR2 from the germline V gene are MNHNS and SASEGT. This CDR3 has 13 residues. The CDR3 sequence: CASSETTPTEAFF.

CDR3 amino acids: CSVEGSGAYNEQFF. This chain links TRBV29-1 with TRBJ2-1; TCRdb selects TRBD2, and the lack of DNA leaves this call unchecked. The CDR3 loop spans 14 amino acids. The germline V gene has CDR1 SQVTM and CDR2 ANQGSEA.